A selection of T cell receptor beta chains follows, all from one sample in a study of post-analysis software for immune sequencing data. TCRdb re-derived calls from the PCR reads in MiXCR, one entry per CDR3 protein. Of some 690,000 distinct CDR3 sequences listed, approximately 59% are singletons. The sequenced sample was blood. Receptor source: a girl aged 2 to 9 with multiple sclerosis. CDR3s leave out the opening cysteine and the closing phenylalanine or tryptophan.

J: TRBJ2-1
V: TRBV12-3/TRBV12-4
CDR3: ASSLRQGDWNEQF

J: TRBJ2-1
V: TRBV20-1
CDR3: SASKAGRYNEQF

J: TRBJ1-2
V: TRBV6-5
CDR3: ASSTQGNGYT

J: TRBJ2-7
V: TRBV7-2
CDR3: ASSLDSGSYEQY

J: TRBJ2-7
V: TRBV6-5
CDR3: ASNEDRRGVEQY

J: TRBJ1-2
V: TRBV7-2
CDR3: ASSGSGQGAYGYT

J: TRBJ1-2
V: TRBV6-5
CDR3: ASSLYWSNYGYT

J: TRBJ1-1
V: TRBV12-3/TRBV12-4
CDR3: ASTPGTTEAF

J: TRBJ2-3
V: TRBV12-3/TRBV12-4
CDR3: ASSLGGTTDTQY

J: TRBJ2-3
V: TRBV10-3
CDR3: AISETSVVITDTQY

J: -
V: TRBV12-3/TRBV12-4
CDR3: ASGPQGANEGETQY

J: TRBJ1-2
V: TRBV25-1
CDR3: ASSLGAGNYGYT

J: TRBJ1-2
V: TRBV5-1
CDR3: ASSVGDRSIKAGT

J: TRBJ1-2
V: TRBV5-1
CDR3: ASSLDQGPAYGYT

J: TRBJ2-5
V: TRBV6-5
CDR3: ASSSGQMAQY

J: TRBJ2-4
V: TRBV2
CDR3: ASRAGRILAKNIQY

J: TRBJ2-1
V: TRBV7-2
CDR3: ASSHGGRSGSYNEQF

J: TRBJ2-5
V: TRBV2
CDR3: ASSAGQYEETQY

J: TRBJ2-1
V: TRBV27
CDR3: ATSQAGNEQF

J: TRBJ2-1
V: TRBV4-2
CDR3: ASSQGEYTEQF

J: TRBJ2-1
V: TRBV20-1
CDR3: SASGLAGGPRNEQF

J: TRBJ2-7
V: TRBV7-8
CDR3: ASSLGQGVRDEQY

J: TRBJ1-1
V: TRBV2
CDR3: ASSEGPNTEAF

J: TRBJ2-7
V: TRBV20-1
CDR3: SAKTSGSGYEQY

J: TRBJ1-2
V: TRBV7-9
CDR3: ASRDTGRGVHGYT

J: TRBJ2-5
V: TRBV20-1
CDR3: SASPGLAGVRGQETQY

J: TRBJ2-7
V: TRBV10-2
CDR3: ASSIGLAGKTEQY

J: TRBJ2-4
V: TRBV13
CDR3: ASSFSGGAKNIQY

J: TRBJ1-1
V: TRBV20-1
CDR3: SASRAEGTEAF

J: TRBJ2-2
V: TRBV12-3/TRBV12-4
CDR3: ASSFRRRTGELF

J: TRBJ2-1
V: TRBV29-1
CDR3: SVGGRLAGNNEQF

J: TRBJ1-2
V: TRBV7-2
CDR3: ASSDPSGVGYT

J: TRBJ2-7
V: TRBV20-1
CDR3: SARDGLAGVWHYEQY

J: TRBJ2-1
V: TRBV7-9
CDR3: ASSLVETSGPLTRGRQF

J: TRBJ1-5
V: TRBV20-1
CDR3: SAPGTAESGQPQH

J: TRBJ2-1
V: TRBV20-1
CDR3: SAQRWREGYNEQF

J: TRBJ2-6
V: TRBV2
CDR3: ARSLSGEGGVLT

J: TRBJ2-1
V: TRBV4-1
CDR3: ASSQPTSGRHNEQF

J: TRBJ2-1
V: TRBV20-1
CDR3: SAGGRGTESAF

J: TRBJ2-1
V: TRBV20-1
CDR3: SARADRDYNEQF

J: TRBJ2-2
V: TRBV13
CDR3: ASSLRLKQTGELF

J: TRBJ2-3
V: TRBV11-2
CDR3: ASSLREGGPGDTQY

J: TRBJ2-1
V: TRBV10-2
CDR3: ASRPLANNEQF

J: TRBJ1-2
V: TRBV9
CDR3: ASSVGTGAGYGYT

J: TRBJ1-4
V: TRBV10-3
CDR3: AISERDNEKLF

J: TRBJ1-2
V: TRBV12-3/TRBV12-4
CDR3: ASSLAEAGGGYT

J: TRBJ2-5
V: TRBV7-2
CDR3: ASSLAPGSQETQY

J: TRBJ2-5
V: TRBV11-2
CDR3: ADRRQETQY